This T cell receptor beta chain was identified during a study of cytomegalovirus exposure and HLA in healthy donors. Study-level points and caveats: TCR association rates varied by HLA locus in a later analysis, with DRB1 highest and HLA-C lowest.

Trimming removed 4 bases at V and 9 bases at J, with 22 bases between. The CDR3 is 16 residues long. Germline CDR1 is SEHNR and CDR2 is FQNEAQ (reference sequence). For this clone: Its antigen is currently unknown.

Use of 60 Vbeta and 13 Jbeta primers characterized the PCR. Profiled with immunoSEQ multiplex PCR; TCRdb holds only in-frame clones, not every one. Of fewer than 120,000 clones in the sample, around 80% were seen once. The genes are TRBV7-9 and TRBJ2-1; TRBD2 might be the D (7 bases). This sequence originates from a man between 25 and 39 years old in good health and CMV-seropositive. Sequencing was performed on PBMCs. The CDR3 reads CASSSEGGAPPGEQFF. In DNA, the CDR3 is TGTGCCAGCAGCTCTGAGGGGGGGGCGCCGCCCGGTGAGCAGTTCTTC.